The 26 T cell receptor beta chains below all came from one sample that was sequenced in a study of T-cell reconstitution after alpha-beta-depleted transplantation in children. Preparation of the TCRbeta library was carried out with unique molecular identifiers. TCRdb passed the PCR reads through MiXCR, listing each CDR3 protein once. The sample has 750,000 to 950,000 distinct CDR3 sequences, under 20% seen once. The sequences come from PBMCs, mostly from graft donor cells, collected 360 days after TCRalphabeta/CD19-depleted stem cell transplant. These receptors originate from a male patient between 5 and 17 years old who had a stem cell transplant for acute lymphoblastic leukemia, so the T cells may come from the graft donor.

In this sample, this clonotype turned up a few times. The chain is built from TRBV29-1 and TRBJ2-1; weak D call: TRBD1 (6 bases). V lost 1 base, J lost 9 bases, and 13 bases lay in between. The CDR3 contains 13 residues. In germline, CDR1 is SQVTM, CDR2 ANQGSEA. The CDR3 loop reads CSVEAGGGPEQFF. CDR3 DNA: TGCAGCGTTGAAGCTGGGGGCGGGCCTGAGCAGTTCTTC.

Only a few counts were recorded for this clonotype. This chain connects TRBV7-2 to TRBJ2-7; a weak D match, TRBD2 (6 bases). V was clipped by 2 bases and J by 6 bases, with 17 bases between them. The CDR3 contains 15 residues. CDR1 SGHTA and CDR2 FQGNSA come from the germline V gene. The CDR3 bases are TGTGCCAGCAGCTTAACCCTGGACTACCGTGGCGAGCAGTACTTC. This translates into CASSLTLDYRGEQYF.

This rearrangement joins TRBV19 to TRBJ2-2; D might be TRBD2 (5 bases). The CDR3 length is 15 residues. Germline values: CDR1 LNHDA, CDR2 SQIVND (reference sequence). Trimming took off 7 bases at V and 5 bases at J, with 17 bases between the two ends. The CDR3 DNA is TGTGCCAGTACTCTATACCCACGGGATACCGGGGAGCTGTTTTTT. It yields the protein CASTLYPRDTGELFF. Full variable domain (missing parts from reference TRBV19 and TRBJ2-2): DGGITQSPKYLFRKEGQNVTLSCEQNLNHDAMYWYRQDPGQGLRLIYYSQIVNDFQKGDIAEGYSVSREKKESFPLTVTSAQKNPTAFYLCASTLYPRDTGELFFGEGSRLTVL.

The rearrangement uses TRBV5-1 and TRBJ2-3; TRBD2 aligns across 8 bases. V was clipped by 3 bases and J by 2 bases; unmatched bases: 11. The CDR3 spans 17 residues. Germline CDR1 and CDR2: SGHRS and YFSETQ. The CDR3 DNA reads TGCGCCAGCAGCTCGACCGGGGGGGCGGGAGCCACAGATACGCAGTATTTT. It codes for CASSSTGGAGATDTQYF. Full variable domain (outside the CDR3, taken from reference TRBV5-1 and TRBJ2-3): KAGVTQTPRYLIKTRGQQVTLSCSPISGHRSVSWYQQTPGQGLQFLFEYFSETQRNKGNFPGRFSGRQFSNSRSEMNVSTLELGDSALYLCASSSTGGAGATDTQYFGPGTRLTVL.

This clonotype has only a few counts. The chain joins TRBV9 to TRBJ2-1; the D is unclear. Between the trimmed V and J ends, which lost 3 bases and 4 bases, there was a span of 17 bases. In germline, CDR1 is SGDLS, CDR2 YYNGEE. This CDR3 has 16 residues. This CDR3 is CASSAEGLLRYNEQFF. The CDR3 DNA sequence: TGTGCCAGCAGCGCCGAAGGGCTCCTGAGGTACAATGAGCAGTTCTTC.

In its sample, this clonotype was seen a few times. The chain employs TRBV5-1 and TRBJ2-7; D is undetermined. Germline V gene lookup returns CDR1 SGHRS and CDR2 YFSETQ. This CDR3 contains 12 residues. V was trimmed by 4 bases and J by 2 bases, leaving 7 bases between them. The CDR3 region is CASSQPAYEQYF. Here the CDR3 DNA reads TGCGCCAGCAGCCAGCCTGCCTACGAGCAGTACTTC.

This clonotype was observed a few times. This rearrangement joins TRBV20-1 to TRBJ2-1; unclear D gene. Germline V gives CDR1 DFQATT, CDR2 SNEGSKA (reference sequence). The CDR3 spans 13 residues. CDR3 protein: CSGTGLTDNEQFF. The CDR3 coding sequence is TGCAGCGGAACCGGTCTGACGGACAATGAGCAGTTCTTC.

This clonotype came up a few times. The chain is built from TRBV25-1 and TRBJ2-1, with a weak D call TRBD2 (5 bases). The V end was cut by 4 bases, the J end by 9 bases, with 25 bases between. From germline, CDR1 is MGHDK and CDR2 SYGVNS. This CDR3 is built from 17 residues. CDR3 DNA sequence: TGTGCCAGCAGTGTCCGCCCCAGCGGAACTCGAGGAGTTGAGCAGTTCTTC. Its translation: CASSVRPSGTRGVEQFF.

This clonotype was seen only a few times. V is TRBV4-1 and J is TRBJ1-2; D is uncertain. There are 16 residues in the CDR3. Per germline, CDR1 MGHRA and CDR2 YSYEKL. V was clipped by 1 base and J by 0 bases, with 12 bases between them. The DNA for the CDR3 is TGCGCCAGCAGCCAAGTCTACGGGGAGACTAACTATGGCTACACCTTC. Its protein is CASSQVYGETNYGYTF.

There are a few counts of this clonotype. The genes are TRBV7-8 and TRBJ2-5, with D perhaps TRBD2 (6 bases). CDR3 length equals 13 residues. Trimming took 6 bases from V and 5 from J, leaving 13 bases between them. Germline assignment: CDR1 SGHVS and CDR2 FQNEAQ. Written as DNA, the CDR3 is TGTGCCAGCAGACTAGCCCCTTCGGAGACCCAGTACTTC. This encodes CASRLAPSETQYF.

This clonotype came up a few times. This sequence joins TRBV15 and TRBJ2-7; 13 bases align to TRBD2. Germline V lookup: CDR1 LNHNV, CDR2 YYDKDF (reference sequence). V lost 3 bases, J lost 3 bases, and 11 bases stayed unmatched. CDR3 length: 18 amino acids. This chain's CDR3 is CATSSGGTSGNQFYEQYF. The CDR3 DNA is TGTGCCACCAGCAGTGGAGGGACTAGCGGGAACCAGTTCTACGAGCAGTACTTC.

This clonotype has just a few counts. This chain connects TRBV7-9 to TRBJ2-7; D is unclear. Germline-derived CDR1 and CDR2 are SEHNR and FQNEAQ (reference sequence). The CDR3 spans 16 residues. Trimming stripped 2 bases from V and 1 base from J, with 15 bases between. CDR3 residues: CASSLTPPGLSYEQYF. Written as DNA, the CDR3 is TGTGCCAGCAGCTTAACACCGCCGGGCCTTTCCTACGAGCAGTACTTC.

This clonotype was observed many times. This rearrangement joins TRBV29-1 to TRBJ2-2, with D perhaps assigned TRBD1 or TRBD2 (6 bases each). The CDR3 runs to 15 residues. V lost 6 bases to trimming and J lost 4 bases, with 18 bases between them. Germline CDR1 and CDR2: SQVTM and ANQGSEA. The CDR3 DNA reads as TGCAGCGTCCACAGGGATAGCGGACCCACCGGGGAGCTGTTTTTT. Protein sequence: CSVHRDSGPTGELFF.

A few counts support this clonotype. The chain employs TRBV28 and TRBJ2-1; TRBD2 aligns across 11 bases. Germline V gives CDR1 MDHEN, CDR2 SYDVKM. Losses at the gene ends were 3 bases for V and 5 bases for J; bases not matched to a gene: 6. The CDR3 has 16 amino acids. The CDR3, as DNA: TGTGCCAGCAGTTTCTCACTAGCGGGAGTGGACAATGAGCAGTTCTTC. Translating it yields CASSFSLAGVDNEQFF. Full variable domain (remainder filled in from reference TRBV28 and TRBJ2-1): DVKVTQSSRYLVKRTGEKVFLECVQDMDHENMFWYRQDPGLGLRLIYFSYDVKMKEKGDIPEGYSVSREKKERFSLILESASTNQTSMYLCASSFSLAGVDNEQFFGPGTRLTVL.

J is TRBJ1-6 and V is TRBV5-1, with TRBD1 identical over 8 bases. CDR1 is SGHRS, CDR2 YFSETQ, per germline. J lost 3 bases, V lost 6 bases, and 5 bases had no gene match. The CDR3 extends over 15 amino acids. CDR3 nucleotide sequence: TGCGCCAGCAAGGGACAGGAAAGCTATAATTCACCCCTCCACTTT. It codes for CASKGQESYNSPLHF.

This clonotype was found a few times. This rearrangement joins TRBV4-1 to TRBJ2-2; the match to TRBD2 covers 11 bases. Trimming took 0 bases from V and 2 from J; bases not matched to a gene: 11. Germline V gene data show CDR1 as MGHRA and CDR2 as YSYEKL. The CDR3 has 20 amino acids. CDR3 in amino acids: CASSQDVLFSGRENTGELFF. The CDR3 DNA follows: TGCGCCAGCAGCCAAGATGTGCTGTTTAGCGGGAGGGAAAACACCGGGGAGCTGTTTTTT.

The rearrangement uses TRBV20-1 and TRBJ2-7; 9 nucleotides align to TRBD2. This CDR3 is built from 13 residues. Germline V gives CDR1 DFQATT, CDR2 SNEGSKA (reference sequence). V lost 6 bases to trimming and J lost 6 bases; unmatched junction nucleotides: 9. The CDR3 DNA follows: TGCAGTGCCGATGGACTAGCGTGGACCGAGCAGTACTTC. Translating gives CSADGLAWTEQYF.

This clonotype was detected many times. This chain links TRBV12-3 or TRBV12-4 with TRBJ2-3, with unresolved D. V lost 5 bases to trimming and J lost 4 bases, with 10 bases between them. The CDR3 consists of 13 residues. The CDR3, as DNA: TGTGCCAGCAGTAAGGGCCCCCCAGATACGCAGTATTTT. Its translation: CASSKGPPDTQYF.

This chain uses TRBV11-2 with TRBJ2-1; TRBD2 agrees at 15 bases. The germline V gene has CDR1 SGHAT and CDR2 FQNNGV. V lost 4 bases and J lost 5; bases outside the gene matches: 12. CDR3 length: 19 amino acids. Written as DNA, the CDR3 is TGTGCCAGCAGCTCTTGGAGGACTAGCGGGAGGGCTCAAGACAATGAGCAGTTCTTC. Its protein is CASSSWRTSGRAQDNEQFF.

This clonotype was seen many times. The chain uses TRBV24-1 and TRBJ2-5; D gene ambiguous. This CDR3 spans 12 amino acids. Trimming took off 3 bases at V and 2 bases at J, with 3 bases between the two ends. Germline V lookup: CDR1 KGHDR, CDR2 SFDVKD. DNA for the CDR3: TGTGCCACCAGTGATCCACAAGAGACCCAGTACTTC. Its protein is CATSDPQETQYF.

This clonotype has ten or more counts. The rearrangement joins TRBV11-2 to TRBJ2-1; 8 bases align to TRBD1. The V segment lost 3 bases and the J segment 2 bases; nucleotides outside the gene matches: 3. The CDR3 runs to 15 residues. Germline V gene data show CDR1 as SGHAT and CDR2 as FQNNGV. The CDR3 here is CASSFDRGPYNEQFF. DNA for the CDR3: TGTGCCAGCAGCTTTGACAGGGGACCCTACAATGAGCAGTTCTTC.

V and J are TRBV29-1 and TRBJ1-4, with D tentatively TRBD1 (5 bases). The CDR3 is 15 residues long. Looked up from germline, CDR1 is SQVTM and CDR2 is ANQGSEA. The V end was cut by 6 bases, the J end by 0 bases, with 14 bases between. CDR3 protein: CSVEVGGSTNEKLFF. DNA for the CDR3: TGCAGCGTCGAGGTGGGGGGTTCAACTAATGAAAAACTGTTTTTT.

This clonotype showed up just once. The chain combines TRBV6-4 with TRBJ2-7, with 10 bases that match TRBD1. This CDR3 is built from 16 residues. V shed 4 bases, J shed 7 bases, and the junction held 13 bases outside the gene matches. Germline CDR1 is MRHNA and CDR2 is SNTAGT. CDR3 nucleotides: TGTGCCAGCAGTGGAAGATGGGACAGGGGCCGTTGGGAGCAGTACTTC. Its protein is CASSGRWDRGRWEQYF.

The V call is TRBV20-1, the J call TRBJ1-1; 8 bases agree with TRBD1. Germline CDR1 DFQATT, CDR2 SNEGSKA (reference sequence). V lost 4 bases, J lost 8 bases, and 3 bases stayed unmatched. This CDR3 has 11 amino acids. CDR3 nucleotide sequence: TGCAGTGCTATCTACAGGGGGGAAGCTTTCTTT. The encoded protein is CSAIYRGEAFF.

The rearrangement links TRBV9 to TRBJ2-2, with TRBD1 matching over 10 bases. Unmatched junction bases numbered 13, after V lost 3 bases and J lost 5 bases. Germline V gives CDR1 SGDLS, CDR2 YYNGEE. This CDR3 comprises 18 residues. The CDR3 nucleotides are TGTGCCAGCAGCGCCCGGGACAGGGGTGTCGGAGGGACCGGGGAGCTGTTTTTT. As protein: CASSARDRGVGGTGELFF.

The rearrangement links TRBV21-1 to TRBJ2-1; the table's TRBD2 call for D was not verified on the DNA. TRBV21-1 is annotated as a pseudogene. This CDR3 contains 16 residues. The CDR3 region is CASSGEREWALNEQFF. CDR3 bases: TGTGCCAGCAGTGGCGAGAGGGAATGGGCCCTCAATGAGCAGTTCTTC.